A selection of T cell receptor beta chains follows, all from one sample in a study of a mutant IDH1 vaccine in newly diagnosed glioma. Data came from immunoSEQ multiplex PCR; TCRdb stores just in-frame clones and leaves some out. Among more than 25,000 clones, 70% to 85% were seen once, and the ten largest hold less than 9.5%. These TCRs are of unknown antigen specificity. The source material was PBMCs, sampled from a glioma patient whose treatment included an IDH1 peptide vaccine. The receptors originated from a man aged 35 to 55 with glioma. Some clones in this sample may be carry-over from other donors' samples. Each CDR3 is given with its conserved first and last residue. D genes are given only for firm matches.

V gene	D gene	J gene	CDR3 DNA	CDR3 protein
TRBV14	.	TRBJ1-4	TGTGCCAGCAGTCAATTAACCCTTGAAAAACTGTTTTTT	CASSQLTLEKLFF
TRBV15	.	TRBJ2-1	TGTGCCACCGGGACTGACAACAATGAGCAGTTCTTC	CATGTDNNEQFF
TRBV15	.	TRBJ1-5	TGTGCCACCAGCAGAGAAAATCAGCCCCAGCATTTT	CATSRENQPQHF
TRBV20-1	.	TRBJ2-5	TGCAGTGCCACCCTTAAAGAGACCCAGTACTTC	CSATLKETQYF
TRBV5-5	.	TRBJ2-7	TGTGCCAGCAGCTCGCAGTACAGGTGGGAGCAGTACTTC	CASSSQYRWEQYF
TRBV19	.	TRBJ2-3	TGTGCCAGTAGTGCACAGTGGGGGATCACAGATACGCAGTATTTT	CASSAQWGITDTQYF
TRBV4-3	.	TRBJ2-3	TGCGCCAGCGCGAGCAGGGGTTGGACAGATACGCAGTATTTT	CASASRGWTDTQYF
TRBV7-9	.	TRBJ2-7	TGTGCCAGCTCGGAAGGAGGCATCGGGCAGTACTTC	CASSEGGIGQYF
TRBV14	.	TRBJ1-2	TGTGCCAGCAGCCAAGGCACCCTTGTCGCCGACTATGGCTACACCTTC	CASSQGTLVADYGYTF
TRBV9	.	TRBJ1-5	TGTGCCAGCAGCGTAGATGGGACCCGTGATCAGCCCCAGCATTTT	CASSVDGTRDQPQHF
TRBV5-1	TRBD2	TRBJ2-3	TGCGCCAGCAGCTTGGTGGCTAGCGGGGGGGCGGATACGCAGTATTTT	CASSLVASGGADTQYF
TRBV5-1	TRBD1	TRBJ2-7	TGCGCCAGCAGCGCTAGACAGGGCAACGAGCAGTACTTC	CASSARQGNEQYF
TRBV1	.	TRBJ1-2	TGCACCAGCAGCCAAGGGGACGCCAGCTATGGCTACACCTTC	CTSSQGDASYGYTF
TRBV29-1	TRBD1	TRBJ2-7	TGCAGCGTGCGTCGGACAGGGCTAGAGGAGCAGTACTTC	CSVRRTGLEEQYF
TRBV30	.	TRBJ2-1	TGTGCCTGGAGTGAGCATGAGCAGTTCTTC	CAWSEHEQFF
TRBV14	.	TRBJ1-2	TGTGCCAGCAGCCAAGGCGGGTACGGTGGCTACACCTTC	CASSQGGYGGYTF
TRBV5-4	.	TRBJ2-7	TGTGCCAGCAGCTACTCCGGAGTTTACGAGCAGTACTTC	CASSYSGVYEQYF
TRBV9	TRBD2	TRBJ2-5	TGTGCCAGCAGCATATACGGGACTAGGCATGAGACCCAGTACTTC	CASSIYGTRHETQYF
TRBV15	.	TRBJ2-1	TGTGCCACCAGCAGAGATTTGCGGAGCGGTGGTAATGAGCAGTTCTTC	CATSRDLRSGGNEQFF
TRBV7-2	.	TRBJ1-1	TGTGCCAGCAGCTTAGCCCCGCGGAGGAACACTGAAGCTTTCTTT	CASSLAPRRNTEAFF
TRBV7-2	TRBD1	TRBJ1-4	TGTGCCAGCAGCTATGGGACAGGGGCAACTAATGAAAAACTGTTTTTT	CASSYGTGATNEKLFF
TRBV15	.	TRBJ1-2	TGTGCCACCAGCAGAGATCCGGACGGGGCTTGGGGCTACACCTTC	CATSRDPDGAWGYTF
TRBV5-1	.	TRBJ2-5	TGCGCCAGCAGCACCGGGACACCTAGAGAGACCCAGTACTTC	CASSTGTPRETQYF
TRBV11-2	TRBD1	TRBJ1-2	TGTGCCAGCAGCCGAGACAGGGAACTAGGCTACACCTTC	CASSRDRELGYTF
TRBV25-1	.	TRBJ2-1	TGTGCCAGCAGTCAAGAAGGGGGTAACAATGAGCAGTTCTTC	CASSQEGGNNEQFF
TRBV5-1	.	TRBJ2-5	TGCGCCAGCAGTCACAAAGGGGAGACCCAGTACTTC	CASSHKGETQYF
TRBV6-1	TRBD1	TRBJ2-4	TGTGCCAGCAAGGGACAGGGTTGGAACATTCAGTACTTC	CASKGQGWNIQYF
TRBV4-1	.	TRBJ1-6	TGCGCCAGCGGGGAGGGCAGGGATTCACCCCTCCACTTT	CASGEGRDSPLHF
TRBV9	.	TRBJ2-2	TGTGCCAGCAGCTCTATTCACGCCGGGGAGCTGTTTTTT	CASSSIHAGELFF